Following are 5 T cell receptor beta chains from one sample sequenced in a study of sequential checkpoint blockade in melanoma. Clones were sequenced by immunoSEQ multiplex PCR, and TCRdb holds only the in-frame ones, with some missing. The table has about 2,900 clones, roughly 27% seen once; the top ten hold 11%. Treatment noted: randomized to nivolumab then ipilimumab (arm A) or the reverse (arm B). Specimen: tumor tissue (inferred from file names), collected from a patient given nivolumab and ipilimumab in sequence. The receptors derive from a human donor with melanoma.

The chain recombines TRBV28 with TRBJ2-1; the D gene is possibly TRBD2 (5 bases). This CDR3 is built from 15 residues. V shed 5 bases and J shed 3 bases, with 14 bases lying between them. The germline gives CDR1 MDHEN, CDR2 SYDVKM. CDR3 coding DNA: TGTGCCAGCAGTCTCCCCCCCGGGGACTACAATGAGCAGTTCTTC. Amino acids: CASSLPPGDYNEQFF.

The chain uses TRBV30 and TRBJ2-3; D gene unclear. This CDR3 spans 11 amino acids. Germline CDR1 is GTSNPN and CDR2 is SVGIG (reference sequence). V was trimmed by 7 bases and J by 10 bases, leaving 15 bases between them. The CDR3 loop reads CAYTENTAQYF. Here the CDR3 DNA reads TGTGCCTACACAGAAAACACGGCGCAGTATTTT.

The chain joins TRBV5-1 to TRBJ2-3; weak D call: TRBD1 (6 bases). V was pared by 4 bases and J by 4 bases, with 16 bases between. This CDR3 is built from 15 residues. CDR1 is SGHRS and CDR2 is YFSETQ in the germline V gene. CDR3 sequence (DNA): TGCGCCAGCAGCCCTCCGCAGGGGTCAGCAGATACGCAGTATTTT. Protein: CASSPPQGSADTQYF.

This clone was recorded a few times. The chain's CDR3 is CASSPGGGTATSDNEKLFF. Here the CDR3 DNA reads TGTGCCAGCAGCCCCGGTGGCGGGACAGCAACCTCGGATAATGAAAAACTGTTTTTT. The chain combines TRBV11-3 with TRBJ1-4, with TRBD1 identical over 7 bases. V shed 5 bases, J shed 4 bases, and the junction held 19 bases outside the gene matches. This CDR3 is built from 19 residues. Germline values: CDR1 SGHNT, CDR2 YENEEA. Filled out from reference TRBV11-3 and TRBJ1-4, the complete variable domain reads EAGVVQSPRYKIIEKKQPVAFWCNPISGHNTLYWYLQNLGQGPELLIRYENEEAVDDSQLPKDRFSAERLKGVDSTLKIQPAELGDSAVYLCASSPGGGTATSDNEKLFFGSGTQLSVL.

The chain uses TRBV10-2 and TRBJ2-2; D gene ambiguous. The CDR3 covers 13 residues. CDR1 and CDR2 (germline): WSHSY, SAAADI. Deletions cut 2 bases from V and 5 bases from J, with 6 bases between. CDR3 bases: TGCGCCAGCAGTGAGATGAGTACCGGGGAGCTGTTTTTT. It specifies CASSEMSTGELFF.